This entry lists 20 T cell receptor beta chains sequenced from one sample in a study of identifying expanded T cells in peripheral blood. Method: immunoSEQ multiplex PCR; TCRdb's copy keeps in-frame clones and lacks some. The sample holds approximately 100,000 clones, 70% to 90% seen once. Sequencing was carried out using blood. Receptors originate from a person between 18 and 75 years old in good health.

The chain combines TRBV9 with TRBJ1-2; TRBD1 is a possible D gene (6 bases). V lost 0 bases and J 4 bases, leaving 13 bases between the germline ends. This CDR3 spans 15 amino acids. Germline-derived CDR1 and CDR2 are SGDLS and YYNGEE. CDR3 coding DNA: TGTGCCAGCAGCGTAGAGGACAGTCTCTCCTATGGCTACACCTTC. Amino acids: CASSVEDSLSYGYTF.

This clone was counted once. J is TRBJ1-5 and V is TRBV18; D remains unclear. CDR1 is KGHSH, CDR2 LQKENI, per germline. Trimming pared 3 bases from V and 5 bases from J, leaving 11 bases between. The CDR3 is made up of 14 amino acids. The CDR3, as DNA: TGTGCCAGCTCACCGCCCGGTTCCGATCAGCCCCAGCATTTT. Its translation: CASSPPGSDQPQHF.

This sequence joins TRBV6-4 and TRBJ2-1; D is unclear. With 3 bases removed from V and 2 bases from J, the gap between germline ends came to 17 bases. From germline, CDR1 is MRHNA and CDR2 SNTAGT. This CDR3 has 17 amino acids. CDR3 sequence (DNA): TGTGCCAGCAGTGAGCTTTGGTGGCGGTGGGCCTACAATGAGCAGTTCTTC. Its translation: CASSELWWRWAYNEQFF.

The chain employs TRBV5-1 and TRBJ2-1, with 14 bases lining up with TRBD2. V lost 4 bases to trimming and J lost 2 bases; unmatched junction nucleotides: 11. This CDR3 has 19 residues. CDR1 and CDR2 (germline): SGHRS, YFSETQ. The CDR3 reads CASSPEPGLAGVTYNEQFF. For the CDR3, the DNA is TGCGCCAGCAGCCCCGAGCCGGGACTAGCGGGGGTGACCTACAATGAGCAGTTCTTC.

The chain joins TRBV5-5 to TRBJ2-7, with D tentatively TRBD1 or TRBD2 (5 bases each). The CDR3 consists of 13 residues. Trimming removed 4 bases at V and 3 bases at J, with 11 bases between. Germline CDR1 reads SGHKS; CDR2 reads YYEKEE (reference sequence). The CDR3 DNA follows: TGTGCCAGCAGCCCGGTTGGGGGCTACGAGCAGTACTTC. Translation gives CASSPVGGYEQYF.

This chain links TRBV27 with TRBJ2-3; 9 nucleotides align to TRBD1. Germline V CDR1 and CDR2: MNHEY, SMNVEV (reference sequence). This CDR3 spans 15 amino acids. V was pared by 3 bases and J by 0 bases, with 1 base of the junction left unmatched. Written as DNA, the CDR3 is TGTGCCAGCAGTTTCACAGGGGGCAGCACAGATACGCAGTATTTT. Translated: CASSFTGGSTDTQYF.

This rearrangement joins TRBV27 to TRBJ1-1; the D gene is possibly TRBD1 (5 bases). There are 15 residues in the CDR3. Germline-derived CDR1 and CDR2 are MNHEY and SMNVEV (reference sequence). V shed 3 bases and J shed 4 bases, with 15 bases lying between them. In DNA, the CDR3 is TGTGCCAGCAGTTTTTCTTTCGGGGGTGCCACTGAAGCTTTCTTT. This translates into CASSFSFGGATEAFF.

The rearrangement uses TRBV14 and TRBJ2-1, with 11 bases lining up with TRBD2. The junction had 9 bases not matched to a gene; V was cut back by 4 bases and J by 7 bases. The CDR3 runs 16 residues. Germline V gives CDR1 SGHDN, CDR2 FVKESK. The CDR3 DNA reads TGTGCCAGCAGCCGCAGTCTAGCGGGGGGCCAAAATGAGCAGTTCTTC. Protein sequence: CASSRSLAGGQNEQFF.

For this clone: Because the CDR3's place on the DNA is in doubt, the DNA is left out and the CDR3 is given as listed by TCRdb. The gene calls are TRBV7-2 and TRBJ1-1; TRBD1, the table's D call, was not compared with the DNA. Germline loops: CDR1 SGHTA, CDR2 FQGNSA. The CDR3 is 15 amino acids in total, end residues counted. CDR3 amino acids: CASSFGPGVNTEAFF.

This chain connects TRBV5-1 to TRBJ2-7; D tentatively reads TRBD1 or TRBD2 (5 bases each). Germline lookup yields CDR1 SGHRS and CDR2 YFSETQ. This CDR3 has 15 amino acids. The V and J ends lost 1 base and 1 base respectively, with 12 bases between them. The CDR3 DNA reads TGCGCCAGCAGCTTGAACCGGGACCATTCCTACGAGCAGTACTTC. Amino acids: CASSLNRDHSYEQYF.

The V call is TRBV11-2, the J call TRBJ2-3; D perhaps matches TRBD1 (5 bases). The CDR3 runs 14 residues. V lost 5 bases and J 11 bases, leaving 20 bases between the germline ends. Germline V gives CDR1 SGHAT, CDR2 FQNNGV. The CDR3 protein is CASSVLRGSRVQYF. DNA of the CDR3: TGTGCCAGCAGCGTCCTAAGGGGCTCCCGCGTGCAGTATTTT.

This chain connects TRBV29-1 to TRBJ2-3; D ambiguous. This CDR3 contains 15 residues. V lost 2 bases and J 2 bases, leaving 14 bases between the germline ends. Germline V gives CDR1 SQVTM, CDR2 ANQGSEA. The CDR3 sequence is CSVESRQVITDTQYF. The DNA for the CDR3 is TGCAGCGTTGAATCGCGGCAGGTTATCACAGATACGCAGTATTTT.

CDR3 DNA sequence: TGTGCCATCAGTGAGTCGATCGGGCAGGGGGCAGGAGAGACCCAGTACTTC. Translated: CAISESIGQGAGETQYF. The chain is built from TRBV10-3 and TRBJ2-5; 8 bases agree with TRBD1. The CDR3 has 17 amino acids. J gave up 4 bases and V 0 bases, and 10 bases lay outside the gene matches. The germline V gene has CDR1 ENHRY and CDR2 SYGVKD.

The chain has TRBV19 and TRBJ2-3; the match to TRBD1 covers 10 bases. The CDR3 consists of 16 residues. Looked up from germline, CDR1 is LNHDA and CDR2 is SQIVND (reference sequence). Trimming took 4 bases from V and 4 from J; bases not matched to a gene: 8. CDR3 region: CASSTRTGTGADTQYF. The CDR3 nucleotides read TGTGCCAGTAGTACACGAACCGGGACAGGGGCAGATACGCAGTATTTT.

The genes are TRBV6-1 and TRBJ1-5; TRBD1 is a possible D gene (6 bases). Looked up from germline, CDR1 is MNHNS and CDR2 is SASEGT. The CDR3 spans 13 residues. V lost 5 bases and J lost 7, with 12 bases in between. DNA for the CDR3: TGTGCCAGCAGTCAGGGGTACCGGCAGCCCCAGCATTTT. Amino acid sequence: CASSQGYRQPQHF.

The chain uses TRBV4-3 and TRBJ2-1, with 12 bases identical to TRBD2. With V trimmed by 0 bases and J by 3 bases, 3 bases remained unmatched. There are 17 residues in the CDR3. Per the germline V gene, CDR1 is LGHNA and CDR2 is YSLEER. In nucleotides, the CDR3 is TGCGCCAGCAGCCAAGATAGACTAGCGGGGGTCTACAATGAGCAGTTCTTC. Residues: CASSQDRLAGVYNEQFF.

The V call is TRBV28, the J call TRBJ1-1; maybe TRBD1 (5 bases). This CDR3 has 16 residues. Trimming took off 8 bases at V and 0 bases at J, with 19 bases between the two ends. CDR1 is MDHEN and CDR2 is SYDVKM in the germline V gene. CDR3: CASGARTINMNTEAFF. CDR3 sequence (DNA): TGTGCCAGCGGTGCTCGGACAATTAACATGAACACTGAAGCTTTCTTT.

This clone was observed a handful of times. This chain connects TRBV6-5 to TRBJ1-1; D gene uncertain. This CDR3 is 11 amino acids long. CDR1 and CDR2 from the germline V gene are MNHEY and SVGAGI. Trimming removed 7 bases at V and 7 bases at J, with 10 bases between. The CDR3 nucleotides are TGTGCCAGCAAAGGGAACCGTGAAGCTTTCTTT. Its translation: CASKGNREAFF.

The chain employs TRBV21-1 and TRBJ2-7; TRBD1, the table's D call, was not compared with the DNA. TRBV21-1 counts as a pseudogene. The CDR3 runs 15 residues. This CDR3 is CASSKDRGGFGEQYF. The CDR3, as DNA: TGTGCCAGCAGCAAGGACAGGGGAGGATTTGGCGAGCAGTACTTC.

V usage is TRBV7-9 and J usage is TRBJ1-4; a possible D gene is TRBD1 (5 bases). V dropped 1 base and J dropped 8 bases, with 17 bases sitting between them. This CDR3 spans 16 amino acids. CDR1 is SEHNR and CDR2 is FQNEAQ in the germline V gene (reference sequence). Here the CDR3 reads CASSLGLGDPGEKLFF. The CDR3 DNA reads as TGTGCCAGCAGCTTAGGTCTTGGGGACCCGGGGGAAAAACTGTTTTTT.